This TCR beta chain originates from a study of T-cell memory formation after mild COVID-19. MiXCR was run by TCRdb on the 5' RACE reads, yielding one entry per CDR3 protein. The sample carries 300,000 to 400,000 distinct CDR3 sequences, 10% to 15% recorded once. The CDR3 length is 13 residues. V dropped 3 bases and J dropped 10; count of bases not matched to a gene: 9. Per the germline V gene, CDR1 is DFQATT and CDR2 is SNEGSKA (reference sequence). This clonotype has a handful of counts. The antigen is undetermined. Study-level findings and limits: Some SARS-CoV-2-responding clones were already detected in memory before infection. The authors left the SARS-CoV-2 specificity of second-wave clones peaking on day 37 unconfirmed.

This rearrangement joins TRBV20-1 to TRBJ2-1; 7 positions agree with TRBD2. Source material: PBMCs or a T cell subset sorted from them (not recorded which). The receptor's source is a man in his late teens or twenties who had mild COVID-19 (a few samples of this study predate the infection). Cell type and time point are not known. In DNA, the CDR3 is TGCAGTGCTAGCCCCCCGGGCGGGGGAGAGCAGTTCTTC. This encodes CSASPPGGGEQFF.